This paragraph reports one TCR beta chain. Its antigen is not known. The CDR3 runs 15 residues. The germline gives CDR1 SNHLY, CDR2 FYNNEI. These data are taken from a study of T cells expressing NK-cell markers. Study as a whole: Seropositivity for HCMV was found in seven of the eight sequenced donors, with one seronegative. Points from the study as a whole: What remained unclear was the HCMV specificity of expanded NKG2C+ T cell clones. These clonotypes also led the CD3+CD56-NKG2C+ fraction in several donors.

Reprocessing the 5' RACE reads, TCRdb reports a single entry for every CDR3 protein and omits DNA. This sample's table has roughly 380,000 distinct CDR3 sequences. The sample taken for sequencing was blood T cells: a sorted CD56 or NKG2C T cell subset, CD4+ or CD8+ T cells, or bulk PBMC T cells (not recorded which). The J gene is TRBJ1-2, the V gene TRBV2; the TCRdb call, TRBD1, lacks DNA for checking. The TCR comes from a man aged 18 to 69 in good health. CDR3: CASRERYRTGYGYTF.